This T cell receptor (beta chain) was documented in a study of CD8 T cells in Susac syndrome. Study details: When blood was drawn, the patients with Susac syndrome were therapy-naive, on corticosteroids, or on intravenous immunoglobulin alone. Overall study findings and caveats: A relatively small number of individuals underwent TCR sequencing and HLA analysis.

The CDR3 totals 15 residues. Trimming took off 6 bases at V and 0 bases at J, with 12 bases between the two ends. This clonotype is a singleton in its sample. Its antigen remains unknown. Reverse transcription of roughly 0.5 to 1 ug RNA was performed with random hexamers. Amplification of TCR beta CDR3 by immunoSEQ multiplex PCR spanned 54 Vbeta and 13 Jbeta. TCRdb reprocessed the immunoSEQ multiplex PCR reads via MiXCR and lists one record per CDR3 protein. The sample lists roughly 150,000 distinct CDR3 sequences, approximately 95% seen once, with approximately 0.17% in the top ten. TEMRA cells were FACS-enriched, unlike CD8+ and CD4+ T cells, which were negatively isolated.

V is TRBV23-1 and J is TRBJ2-1; no reliable D call. TRBV23-1 is treated as an ORF (open reading frame) with a function not yet certain. The TCR originated in a human donor with Susac syndrome. The sequenced material came from CD8+ T cells from PBMCs. The CDR3 sequence is CASSPLRCSYNEQFF. For the CDR3, the DNA is TGCGCCAGCAGCCCCCTGCGCTGCTCCTACAATGAGCAGTTCTTC.